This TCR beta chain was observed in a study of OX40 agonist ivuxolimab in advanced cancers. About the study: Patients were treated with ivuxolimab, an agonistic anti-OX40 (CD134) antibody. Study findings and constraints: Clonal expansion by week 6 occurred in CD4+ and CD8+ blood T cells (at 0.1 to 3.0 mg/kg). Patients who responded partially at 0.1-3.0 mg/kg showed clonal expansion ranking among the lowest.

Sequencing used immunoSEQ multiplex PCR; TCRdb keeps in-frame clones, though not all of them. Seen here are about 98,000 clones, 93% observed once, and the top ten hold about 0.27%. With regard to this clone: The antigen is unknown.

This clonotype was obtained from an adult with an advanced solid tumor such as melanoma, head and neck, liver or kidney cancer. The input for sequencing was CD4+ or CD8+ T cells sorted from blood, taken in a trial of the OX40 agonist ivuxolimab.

CDR3 sequence (DNA): TGTGCCACCAGCAGAGGGCCCGACCGGGATCAGCCCCAGCATTTT. It specifies CATSRGPDRDQPQHF. J is TRBJ1-5 and V is TRBV15, with D uncertain. Germline values: CDR1 LNHNV, CDR2 YYDKDF (reference sequence). The CDR3 contains 15 residues. V lost 1 base and J 5 bases, leaving 12 bases between the germline ends.